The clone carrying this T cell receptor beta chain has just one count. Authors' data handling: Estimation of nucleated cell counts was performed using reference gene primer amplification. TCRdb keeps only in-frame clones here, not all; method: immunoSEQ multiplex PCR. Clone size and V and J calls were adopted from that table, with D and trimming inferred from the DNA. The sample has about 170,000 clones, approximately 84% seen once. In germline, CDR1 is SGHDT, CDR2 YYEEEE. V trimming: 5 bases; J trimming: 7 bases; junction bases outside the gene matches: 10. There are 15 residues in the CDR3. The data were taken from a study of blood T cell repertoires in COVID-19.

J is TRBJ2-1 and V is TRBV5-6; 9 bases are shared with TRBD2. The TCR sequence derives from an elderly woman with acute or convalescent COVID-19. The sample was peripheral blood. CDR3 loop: CASSALAGFRNEQFF. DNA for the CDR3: TGTGCCAGCAGTGCGCTAGCGGGATTTCGGAATGAGCAGTTCTTC.